This paragraph reports one T cell receptor beta chain. Its matching antigen is unknown. TCRdb fed the 5' RACE reads into MiXCR, producing one record per CDR3 protein. The table has approximately 100,000 distinct CDR3 sequences, 11% seen once. This entry is derived from a study of T-cell memory formation after mild COVID-19. The study, taken as a whole, reports: CD4+ contracting clones lay mainly in CM and EM, CD8+ ones in EMRA. Specificity for SARS-CoV-2 was not confirmed among the second-wave clones peaking on day 37. Pre-infection memory contained some responding clones, which suggested that cross-reactive memory had joined.

This CDR3 is 15 amino acids long. Trimming at V came to 2 bases and at J to 6 bases, leaving 7 bases not matched to a gene. CDR1 MNHGY and CDR2 SAAAGT come from the germline V gene. The sample consisted of PBMCs or a T cell subset sorted from them (not recorded which). The V and J genes are TRBV6-8 and TRBJ2-7; 10 nucleotides agree with TRBD2. The receptor was isolated from a man between 18 and 29 years old who had mild COVID-19 (a few samples of this study predate the infection). Cell type and time point are not known. CDR3 DNA: TGTGCCAGCAGTTACGGGGAACTAGCGGGGAGCGAGCAGTACTTC. Protein sequence: CASSYGELAGSEQYF.